The 20 T cell receptor beta chains reported below all come from one sample, sequenced in a study of shared clonotypes between healthy human individuals. The protocol was immunoSEQ multiplex PCR, while the TCRdb copy is restricted to in-frame clones and leaves out a portion. The sample carries more than 900,000 clones, around 82% recorded once. Sequencing was carried out using memory CD4+ T cells from PBMCs. Subset described: CD45RA-negative fraction. Receptors were obtained from a man between 18 and 35 years old in good health. Some clones in this sample may be carry-over from other donors' samples.

This clone was seen only once. This sequence joins TRBV28 and TRBJ2-3; D uncertain. Germline CDR1 MDHEN, CDR2 SYDVKM. This CDR3 contains 12 residues. The V end lost 2 bases, the J end lost 9 bases, and 9 bases lay between the germline ends. The CDR3 protein is CASSLRPATQYF. DNA of the CDR3: TGTGCCAGCAGTTTAAGGCCAGCCACGCAGTATTTT.

The CDR3 DNA is TGTGCCAGCAGCTTGTTTATACAAGAGACCCAGTACTTC. Encoded protein: CASSLFIQETQYF. This chain uses TRBV5-6 with TRBJ2-5, with D hard to call. The CDR3 spans 13 residues. Germline lookup yields CDR1 SGHDT and CDR2 YYEEEE. The V and J ends lost 1 base and 2 bases respectively, with 6 bases between them.

V and J are TRBV2 and TRBJ1-6, with D unclear. Trimming removed 7 bases from V and 9 bases from J, with 16 bases in between. There are 14 residues in the CDR3. Germline assignment: CDR1 SNHLY and CDR2 FYNNEI. The chain's CDR3 is CASTPNGSGSPLHF. The DNA of the CDR3 is TGTGCCAGCACCCCCAACGGGTCGGGTTCACCCCTCCACTTT.

This sequence joins TRBV28 and TRBJ2-3; the match to TRBD2 covers 10 bases. The length of the CDR3 is 14 residues. Germline V gene sequence: CDR1 MDHEN, CDR2 SYDVKM. Germline trimming cut 7 bases from V and 3 bases from J; bases unmatched to any gene: 4. This CDR3 reads CASKAGGPTDTQYF. DNA of the CDR3: TGTGCCAGCAAAGCGGGAGGGCCGACAGATACGCAGTATTTT.

The chain links TRBV5-1 to TRBJ2-1, with TRBD2 matching 13 bases. V dropped 3 bases and J dropped 15; count of bases not matched to a gene: 15. The CDR3 totals 16 residues. Per germline, CDR1 SGHRS and CDR2 YFSETQ. The CDR3 region is CASSSNPGTSGNFWFF. Written as DNA, the CDR3 is TGCGCCAGCAGCTCAAATCCCGGGACTAGCGGGAACTTTTGGTTCTTC.

This chain's CDR3 is CASSYSAEYDTQYF. CDR3 DNA sequence: TGTGCCAGCAGTTACTCGGCGGAGTATGATACGCAGTATTTT. The V and J genes are TRBV6-6 and TRBJ2-3; D uncertain. Germline CDR1 is MNHNY and CDR2 is SVGAGI (reference sequence). CDR3 size: 14 residues. Trimming pared 0 bases from V and 6 bases from J, leaving 10 bases between.

This clone occurred many times. The identical CDR3 is also encoded by other nucleotide sequences in the sample. The rearrangement links TRBV20-1 to TRBJ2-7, with D perhaps being TRBD1 or TRBD2 (5 bases each). Germline V gene lookup returns CDR1 DFQATT and CDR2 SNEGSKA (reference sequence). V lost 1 base and J 6 bases, leaving 7 bases between the germline ends. The CDR3 length is 11 residues. The DNA of the CDR3 is TGCAGTGCTAGAGGGGGGTCCGAGCAGTACTTC. This sequence encodes CSARGGSEQYF.

As for this clone: Other nucleotide sequences in the sample specify the same CDR3. Written as DNA, the CDR3 is TGTGCCAGCTCACCACCGTCAGAGACCCAGTACTTC. Its protein product is CASSPPSETQYF. The rearrangement joins TRBV18 to TRBJ2-5; D remains unclear. With 0 bases removed from V and 4 bases from J, the gap between germline ends came to 3 bases. Per germline, CDR1 KGHSH and CDR2 LQKENI. CDR3 size: 12 residues.

V usage is TRBV30 and J usage is TRBJ2-2, with 7 bases that match TRBD1. This CDR3 region has 13 residues. V lost 1 base to trimming and J lost 7 bases; unmatched junction nucleotides: 3. Germline assignment: CDR1 GTSNPN and CDR2 SVGIG (reference sequence). CDR3 in amino acids: CAWSEGGHGELFF. The CDR3 bases are TGTGCCTGGAGTGAAGGGGGCCACGGGGAGCTGTTTTTT.

This chain joins TRBV28 and TRBJ2-2; perhaps D is TRBD1 or TRBD2 (6 bases each). Trimming removed 5 bases from V and 1 base from J, with 17 bases in between. The CDR3 is 17 residues long. Germline V gene sequence: CDR1 MDHEN, CDR2 SYDVKM. The CDR3 region has the DNA TGTGCCAGCAGTCCCGGGGGCGCGGACCTGAACACCGGGGAGCTGTTTTTT. It codes for CASSPGGADLNTGELFF.

The chain is built from TRBV6-5 and TRBJ2-1; D might be TRBD1 (5 bases). V gave up 2 bases and J gave up 7 bases, with 6 bases separating them. CDR1 is MNHEY, CDR2 SVGAGI, per germline. The CDR3 has 12 amino acids. The CDR3 coding sequence is TGTGCCAGCAGTTACAACAGGAATGAGCAGTTCTTC. Its protein product is CASSYNRNEQFF.

On this clone: The sample contains more than one DNA sequence encoding this CDR3. The V and J genes are TRBV28 and TRBJ2-7, with a weak D call TRBD2 (6 bases). Germline CDR1 MDHEN, CDR2 SYDVKM. The CDR3 totals 13 residues. Trimming removed 6 bases from V and 2 bases from J, with 11 bases in between. CDR3 region: CASRTGGAYEQYF. The CDR3 DNA is TGTGCCAGCAGGACCGGAGGGGCCTACGAGCAGTACTTC.

This chain uses TRBV11-2 with TRBJ1-2; TRBD1 matches at 8 bases. V shed 4 bases and J 2 bases; nucleotides not matched to a gene: 6. The germline CDR1 and CDR2 sequences are SGHAT and FQNNGV. The CDR3 length is 15 residues. The CDR3 is CASSSIRTGNYGYTF. The CDR3 DNA sequence: TGTGCCAGCAGCTCTATTAGGACAGGGAACTATGGCTACACCTTC.

In this sample, this clone turned up a few times. The chain uses TRBV19 and TRBJ2-7, with D perhaps matching TRBD1 (6 bases). The CDR3 length is 15 residues. V lost 3 bases and J lost 0, with 12 bases in between. Per the germline V gene, CDR1 is LNHDA and CDR2 is SQIVND (reference sequence). CDR3 DNA sequence: TGTGCCAGTAGTATGCAGGGGCGGCCCTCCTACGAGCAGTACTTC. It encodes CASSMQGRPSYEQYF. The full variable domain, with the rest looked up from reference TRBV19 and TRBJ2-7, is DGGITQSPKYLFRKEGQNVTLSCEQNLNHDAMYWYRQDPGQGLRLIYYSQIVNDFQKGDIAEGYSVSREKKESFPLTVTSAQKNPTAFYLCASSMQGRPSYEQYFGPGTRLTVT.

This chain joins TRBV28 and TRBJ2-7; 14 bases line up with TRBD2. The V segment lost 4 bases and the J segment 2 bases; nucleotides outside the gene matches: 4. The CDR3 has 16 residues. Germline V gives CDR1 MDHEN, CDR2 SYDVKM. CDR3 protein: CASSSGTSGRTYEQYF. CDR3 bases: TGTGCCAGCAGTTCGGGGACTAGCGGGAGAACCTACGAGCAGTACTTC.

This clone occurred a few times. For the CDR3, the DNA is TGTGCCAGCTCACCAGGGACAGGGGCTGACGAGCAGTACTTC. This codes for CASSPGTGADEQYF. This chain links TRBV18 with TRBJ2-7, with 10 bases fitting TRBD1. The CDR3 sequence is 14 residues long. J lost 5 bases, V lost 2 bases, and 3 bases had no gene match. Germline V gene sequence: CDR1 KGHSH, CDR2 LQKENI.

The chain employs TRBV2 and TRBJ2-1; D call uncertain. Between the trimmed V and J ends, which lost 3 bases and 1 base, there was a span of 10 bases. The CDR3 loop spans 15 amino acids. CDR1 is SNHLY, CDR2 FYNNEI, per germline. In DNA form, the CDR3 reads TGTGCCAGCAGTGATTTCACGTTTTCCTACAATGAGCAGTTCTTC. Translated: CASSDFTFSYNEQFF.

DNA of the CDR3: TGTGCCAGCAGAAGCCTTAAGTACAATGAGCAGTTCTTC. Its protein is CASRSLKYNEQFF. The chain has TRBV2 and TRBJ2-1; D remains ambiguous. This CDR3 is built from 13 residues. V was trimmed by 6 bases and J by 4 bases, leaving 10 bases between them. Germline-derived CDR1 and CDR2 are SNHLY and FYNNEI.

CDR3 sequence reads: CASSQNRGQGNIQYF. Written as DNA, the CDR3 is TGCGCCAGCAGCCAAAACAGGGGCCAAGGAAACATTCAGTACTTC. The chain joins TRBV4-3 to TRBJ2-4; TRBD1 aligns across 7 bases. Germline CDR1 LGHNA, CDR2 YSLEER. The V and J ends lost 2 bases and 6 bases, in that order; junction bases with no gene match: 7. CDR3 length: 15 amino acids.

The chain is built from TRBV5-4 and TRBJ2-4, with TRBD1 identical over 8 bases. The CDR3 length is 18 residues. V gave up 0 bases and J gave up 0 bases; unmatched junction bases: 8. Per germline, CDR1 SGHNT and CDR2 YYREEE (reference sequence). CDR3 nucleotide sequence: TGTGCCAGCAGCTTGGGGACAGGGAGCAACCTAGCCAAAAACATTCAGTACTTC. Protein: CASSLGTGSNLAKNIQYF.